This T cell receptor beta chain came from a study of T cell responses to AZD1222 COVID-19 vaccine (dated by TCRdb to the early 2020s). As for the study more broadly: AZD1222 recipients with second doses at about 4 weeks or about 12 weeks were pooled, because spike-specific TCR depth and breadth did not differ between schedules. Trial participants were enrolled by age into 18-55, 56-69 and 70-plus year subgroups, with roughly 160, 29 and 62 TCR-sequenced participants respectively. TCR sequencing covered over 230 trial participants: nearly 210 given two doses of AZD1222 and around 25 given two doses of MenACWY control vaccine.

Trimming takes 4 bases off V and 6 bases off J; junction bases not matched to a gene: 4. As encoded in the germline V gene, CDR1 is SGHRS while CDR2 is YFSETQ. The CDR3 measures 12 amino acids from cysteine to phenylalanine. The retained sequence is limited to the CDR3, 36 bases, with the frame set at the first base. This specimen's time point label, per the study, means: baseline before first vaccination. Samples from vaccinated people were obtained from the UK trials COV001 and COV002, which included a single-blind randomized controlled phase 2/3 trial of AZD1222 (ChAdOx1 nCoV-19) in healthy adults. For TCRbeta chain sequencing, PBMC samples from trial participants were taken at day 0 and at day 28 after the second dose. Note on this clone: Its recognized antigen is unknown. Base-call qualities are not available, and no considerably larger clone is one nucleotide away.

General conclusions and limits of the study: Conclusions about previously exposed vaccinees are limited because only six or seven AZD1222 recipients were SARS-CoV-2 seropositive at baseline. Epitopes outside the regions mutated in the B.1.351 and B.1.1.7 variants were reportedly recognized by nearly half of the unique spike-specific TCRs. No day 14 peak-response samples were available, so repertoires were characterized only after the peak T cell response. A significant rise in spike-specific TCR breadth and depth was observed after two AZD1222 doses relative to day 0 and relative to MenACWY recipients. Participants were mostly white British and included more females than males, and it was suggested by the authors that clonal diversity may have been underestimated. The 56-69-year group was small, and its depth increase did not reach significance, likely because of low power. Vaccine-associated CD4 TCRs spanned the whole spike protein, with dominant responses in regions 160-218 and 743-854.

The CDR3 regions of human TCRbeta chains were analyzed by immunosequencing. As for the authors' bioinformatics: TCRs in the repertoires were matched against a reference library of SARS-CoV-2-specific TCRs that had been generated with the MIRA antigen-specificity platform. Breadth was defined as the fraction of unique TCRs that were SARS-CoV-2-associated, and depth was defined as the fraction of total T cells that were SARS-CoV-2-associated. Using the MIRA data, every spike-specific TCR was mapped to the spike region that the TCR reacted to and assigned to either a CD4 or a CD8 class. Log10-transformed breadth and depth values were compared by one-way ANOVA with Sidak's multiple comparisons tests. TCRdb's version of the immuneACCESS table is confined to in-frame rearrangements and falls short of the full clone set. An unresolved V gene accounts for under half of the shortfall where checked; the remainder is of unknown origin. The DNA was the basis for D and trimming; V, J and clone size are from that table. Here the sample has some 150,000 clones; 90% occur a single time. The ten largest clones take up approximately 20% of the sample.

The V gene is TRBV5-1 and the J gene is TRBJ2-7, with TRBD1 matching 7 junction bases. The clonotype originates from an adult in good health. Specimen: peripheral blood, collected on day 0 of AZD1222 vaccination. The nucleotide sequence is TGCGCCAGCAGCAACAGGGGACGCGAGCAGTACTTC. Its protein reads: CASSNRGREQYF.